These T cell receptor beta chains were read from a single sample in a study of blood T cell repertoires in COVID-19. Sequencing used immunoSEQ multiplex PCR; TCRdb keeps in-frame clones, though not all of them. This table holds 75,000 to 95,000 clones, about 88% found once. The sequenced sample was peripheral blood. These receptors were taken from a woman aged 80 or older with acute or convalescent COVID-19. CDR3s include the opening cysteine and the closing phenylalanine or tryptophan. The order of the fields is J gene, V gene, CDR3 protein.

TRBJ2-1	TRBV11-3	CASSAGSTSGTYNEQFF
TRBJ1-1	TRBV5-1	CASSLGANRGTEAFF
TRBJ2-1	TRBV11-2	CASSLVLLTSGTNNEQFF
TRBJ2-2	TRBV5-1	CASSTQGPVGELFF
TRBJ1-1	TRBV7-2	CASSWGETEAFF
TRBJ1-5	TRBV7-2	CASSLVGSGDQPQHF
TRBJ2-7	TRBV3-1/TRBV3-2	CASSQDLEGRQYF
TRBJ2-2	TRBV15	CATSPWSGATGELFF
TRBJ1-2	TRBV19	CASSIRDRGQDGYTF
TRBJ2-4	TRBV7-9	CASSLDRVGNIQYF
TRBJ1-1	TRBV7-9	CASSPGTEAFF
TRBJ2-7	TRBV19	CASSRTVSSYEQYF
TRBJ2-3	TRBV21-1	CASSKWGTPGGTDTQYF
TRBJ1-1	TRBV20-1	CSAVQGNEAFF
TRBJ1-4	TRBV15	CATSRGQGENEKLFF
TRBJ2-5	TRBV7-2	CASSSSGTGGETQYF
TRBJ2-5	TRBV3-1/TRBV3-2	CASSPSGIQETQYF
TRBJ1-1	TRBV4-3	CASSQRITAEAFF
TRBJ2-5	TRBV7-3	CASSLNGLAQETQYF
TRBJ2-1	TRBV18	CASSPRDRGNNEQFF
TRBJ1-1	TRBV18	CASSPWTGPTEAFF
TRBJ1-2	TRBV27	CASSFQGAMGYTF
TRBJ2-3	TRBV7-2	CASSSPSSGAQTQYF
TRBJ1-5	TRBV2	CASSLQGQGPNQPQHF
TRBJ2-3	TRBV27	CASSLLGKADTQYF
TRBJ1-1	TRBV27	CASSFTGMDTEAFF
TRBJ2-5	TRBV6-2/TRBV6-3	CASSYSGRETQYF
TRBJ1-4	TRBV30	CAWTPGTLGEKLFF
TRBJ2-1	TRBV19	CASSTSGRANYNEQFF
TRBJ1-4	TRBV9	CASSPGQKANEKLFF
TRBJ2-7	TRBV28	CASTLLRFDDEQYF
TRBJ1-2	TRBV29-1	CSVDLPYTF
TRBJ2-7	TRBV18	CASSASGGSYEQYF
TRBJ2-7	TRBV5-5	CASSLELLSYEQYF
TRBJ2-1	TRBV6-1	CASSEADSYNEQFF
TRBJ2-7	TRBV9	CASSSRTSGTYEQYF
TRBJ1-5	TRBV7-2	CASSLHGNQPQHF
TRBJ1-2	TRBV6-5	CAVAGNRGGYTF
TRBJ2-5	TRBV9	CASSVGEALQETQYF
TRBJ1-1	TRBV5-1	CASSLGQGGMNTEAFF
TRBJ2-1	TRBV27	CASSLWAGGIMSSYNEQFF
TRBJ2-3	TRBV5-5	CASSLARGSTDTQYF
TRBJ1-1	TRBV19	CASSQDRGPSEAFF
TRBJ2-5	TRBV13	CASSLGDRLQETQYF
TRBJ2-4	TRBV5-6	CASSQREGKNIQYF
TRBJ1-3	TRBV6-5	CASSWDFSGNTIYF
TRBJ2-1	TRBV4-3	CASSQDVPLTFEQFF
TRBJ2-1	TRBV20-1	CSARRGNEQFF
TRBJ2-1	TRBV9	CASSVTGTPIYNEQFF